Listed below are T cell receptor beta chains from one sample, sequenced in a study of control samples from healthy donors and cancer patients. Libraries were prepared by immunoSEQ multiplex PCR; TCRdb keeps only in-frame clonotypes and omits some of them. Of roughly 120,000 clones listed, about 95% were seen once; the top ten hold 3.6%. Sequencing was done on a sample of blood. These receptors all come from a man under 40 in good health. The CDR3 runs from the conserved cysteine through the conserved F or W. A D gene is named only where the DNA matches it firmly. Some rows mark clone size as missing; the rest say once, few, many or name a class of expanded clone.

TRBV30	TRBD1	-	TRBJ1-3	TGTGCCTGGAGTGAATACATGGGACAGGGAAACACCATATATTTT	CAWSEYMGQGNTIYF
TRBV5-1	TRBD1	-	TRBJ2-3	TGCGCCAGCGGGACAGACGCTACAGATACGCAGTATTTT	CASGTDATDTQYF
TRBV12-3/TRBV12-4	-	-	TRBJ2-7	TGTGCCAGCAGTGCGACAGACTCCTACGAGCAGTACTTC	CASSATDSYEQYF
TRBV5-1	TRBD1	once	TRBJ2-2	TGCGCCAGCAGCGGAAGACAGGGTCCCGGGGAGCTGTTTTTT	CASSGRQGPGELFF
TRBV28	-	-	TRBJ2-2	TGTGCCAGTAAGCCGAGGAGGGACACCGGGGAGCTGTTTTTT	CASKPRRDTGELFF
TRBV7-9	-	-	TRBJ1-1	TGTGCCAGCAGCTTGACTAACAGGGCTGCTGAAGCTTTCTTT	CASSLTNRAAEAFF
TRBV6-5	-	once	TRBJ2-1	TGTGCCAGCAGTTACGGCAGGTACTCCTACAATGAGCAGTTCTTC	CASSYGRYSYNEQFF
TRBV7-9	TRBD2	-	TRBJ2-5	TGTGCCAGCAGCGATATTATGGGACTACAAGAGACCCAGTACTTC	CASSDIMGLQETQYF
TRBV5-8	TRBD1	once	TRBJ2-1	TGTGCCAGCAGCTTGGGGGGCTTCGCAGGGGGCTACGATGAGCAGTTCTTC	CASSLGGFAGGYDEQFF
TRBV12-5	-	once	TRBJ1-4	TGTGCTAGTGGCCCCGGACGGAGCCATAATGAAAAACTGTTTTTT	CASGPGRSHNEKLFF
TRBV7-2	TRBD1	-	TRBJ1-1	TGTGCCAGCAGCTTGACAGGGGGGAACACTGAAGCTTTCTTT	CASSLTGGNTEAFF
TRBV6-1	TRBD1	-	TRBJ2-1	TGTGCCAGCAGTGATAGGCTGAGGGGACAGGGACGGGACAATGAGCAGTTCTTC	CASSDRLRGQGRDNEQFF
TRBV19	TRBD1	-	TRBJ2-2	TGTGCCAGTAGTGGATGGACCGGGACAGGGGTAACCGGGGAGCTGTTTTTT	CASSGWTGTGVTGELFF
TRBV7-9	TRBD1	few	TRBJ1-6	TGTGCAATCGAGGGGACAGGGTCCCGCTCACCCCTCCACTTT	CAIEGTGSRSPLHF
TRBV4-3	-	-	TRBJ2-7	TGCGCCAGCAGCCAGGGGGACACCGAACATTACGAGCAGTACTTC	CASSQGDTEHYEQYF
TRBV19	TRBD1	-	TRBJ1-1	TGTGCCAGTAGTATACGGGTCCCGGGACAGGGGTGGTCGGTGAACACTGAAGCTTTCTTT	CASSIRVPGQGWSVNTEAFF
TRBV6-2/TRBV6-3	-	-	TRBJ1-5	TGTGCCAGCAGTGGAAGCGGGTTCAATCAGCCCCAGCATTTT	CASSGSGFNQPQHF
TRBV10-3	TRBD1	-	TRBJ1-2	TGTGCCATCAGAGGACAGGGCGCTAACTATGGCTACACCTTC	CAIRGQGANYGYTF
TRBV2	-	-	TRBJ1-2	TGTGCCAGCAGTGAAGCACAGACGGCCTATGGCTACACCTTC	CASSEAQTAYGYTF
TRBV5-4	-	-	TRBJ2-6	TGTGCCAGCAGCCCGCGGCGATCTGGGGCCAACGTCCTGACTTTC	CASSPRRSGANVLTF
TRBV28	-	once	TRBJ2-7	TGTGCCAGCAGTTTAGATACCGTGTCTTACTCGTCGTTTAGGGGACGGACTTACGAGCAGTACTTC	CASSLDTVSYSSFRGRTYEQYF
TRBV19	-	-	TRBJ1-2	TGTGCCAGTATGCCCGACGCGAACTATGGCTACACCTTC	CASMPDANYGYTF
TRBV7-2	TRBD1	-	TRBJ2-2	TGTGCCAGCAGCTTAGCGCCCACAGGGGGCGACACCGGGGAGCTGTTTTTT	CASSLAPTGGDTGELFF
TRBV5-6	TRBD2	-	TRBJ2-1	TGTGCCAGCAGCTTGTGGGTAGCGGGGAGGTCCTACAATGAGCAGTTCTTC	CASSLWVAGRSYNEQFF
TRBV21-1	-	-	TRBJ1-4	TGTGCCAGCAGCGAGTCCCGGGACAGTGAAGGCCGGGGTGAAAAACTGTTTTTT	CASSESRDSEGRGEKLFF
TRBV29-1	TRBD1	-	TRBJ1-4	TGCAGCGTTCGAGATACCTGGGACAGGGGAGGCGAAAAACTGTTTTTT	CSVRDTWDRGGEKLFF
TRBV4-3	-	-	TRBJ2-7	TGCGCCAGCAGCCAAGATCGAGCAAGACAGTACGAGCAGTACTTC	CASSQDRARQYEQYF